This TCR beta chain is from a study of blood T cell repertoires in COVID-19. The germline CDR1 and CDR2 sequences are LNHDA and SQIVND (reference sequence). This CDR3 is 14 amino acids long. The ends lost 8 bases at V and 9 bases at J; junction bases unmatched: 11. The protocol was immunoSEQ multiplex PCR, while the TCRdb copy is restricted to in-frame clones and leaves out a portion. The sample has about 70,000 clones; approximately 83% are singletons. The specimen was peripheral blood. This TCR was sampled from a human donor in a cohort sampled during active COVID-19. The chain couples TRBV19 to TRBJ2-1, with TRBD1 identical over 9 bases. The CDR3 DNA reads TGTGCCAGTCGTCCGGGACAGGGTTTCATTGAGCAGTTCTTC. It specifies CASRPGQGFIEQFF.